This TCR beta chain was captured in a study of T cell responses to AZD1222 COVID-19 vaccine. Study background: It was second doses at about 4 or about 12 weeks that were pooled.

Study-level results: Among the donors, most were white British and more were female, and clonal diversity was possibly underestimated. Baseline testing showed seropositivity in only a handful of AZD1222 recipients.

Note on this clone: What it recognizes is unknown.

The protocol was immunoSEQ multiplex PCR, while the TCRdb copy is restricted to in-frame clones and leaves out a portion. The table includes roughly 120,000 clones, about 90% detected once. V lost 0 bases to trimming and J lost 0 bases, with 9 bases between them. Germline CDR1 reads KGHSH; CDR2 reads LQKENI. This CDR3 spans 16 amino acids. The chain has TRBV18 and TRBJ1-5, with a weak D call TRBD1 (5 bases). The source of this sequence is an adult in good health. This specimen was peripheral blood, taken on day 0 of AZD1222 vaccination. CDR3 region: CASSPPRVYSNQPQHF. CDR3 coding DNA: TGTGCCAGCTCACCACCCAGGGTTTATAGCAATCAGCCCCAGCATTTT. Using reference TRBV18 and TRBJ1-5 for the parts outside the CDR3, the full variable domain is NAGVMQNPRHLVRRRGQEARLRCSPMKGHSHVYWYRQLPEEGLKFMVYLQKENIIDESGMPKERFSAEFPKEGPSILRIQQVVRGDSAAYFCASSPPRVYSNQPQHFGDGTRLSIL.